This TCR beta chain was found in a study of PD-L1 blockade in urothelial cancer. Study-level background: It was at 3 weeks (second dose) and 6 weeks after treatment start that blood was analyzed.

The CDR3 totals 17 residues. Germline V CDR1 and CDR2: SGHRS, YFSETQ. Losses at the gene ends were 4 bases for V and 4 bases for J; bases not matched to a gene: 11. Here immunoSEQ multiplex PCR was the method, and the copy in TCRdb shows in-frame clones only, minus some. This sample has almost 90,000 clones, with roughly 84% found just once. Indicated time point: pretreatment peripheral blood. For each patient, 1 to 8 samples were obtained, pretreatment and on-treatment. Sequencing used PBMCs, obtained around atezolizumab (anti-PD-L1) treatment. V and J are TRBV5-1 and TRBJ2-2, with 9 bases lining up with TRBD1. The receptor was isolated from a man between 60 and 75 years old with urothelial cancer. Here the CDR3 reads CASSLPRTGDGTGELFF. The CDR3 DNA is TGCGCCAGCAGCCTGCCCAGGACAGGGGACGGCACCGGGGAGCTGTTTTTT.